Each of the 20 T cell receptor beta chains below was sequenced from the same sample in a study of patients and donors after allogeneic stem cell transplantation. TCRdb independently ran MiXCR on the RT-PCR reads; one entry per CDR3 protein. The sample holds fewer than 500,000 distinct CDR3 sequences, 16% seen once. Sequencing used blood, either unsorted or a sorted T cell fraction (not recorded which). The receptors stem from a human donor who was either an allogeneic HSCT recipient or a stem cell or donor lymphocyte infusion donor (not recorded which). It is not recorded whose cells these are; they may come from a transplant donor.

The gene calls are TRBV20-1 and TRBJ2-1; TRBD2 agrees at 9 bases. The V gene's germline CDR1 is DFQATT and CDR2 SNEGSKA (reference sequence). The CDR3 contains 15 residues. Unmatched junction bases numbered 13, after V lost 6 bases and J lost 7 bases. CDR3 DNA sequence: TGCAGTGCAACCCCTCTTGCGGGGGGGATGAATGAGCAGTTCTTC. This codes for CSATPLAGGMNEQFF.

This clonotype was recorded a few times. The V gene is TRBV12-3 or TRBV12-4, the J gene TRBJ1-2; 8 bases align to TRBD1. The CDR3 spans 11 residues. V lost 6 bases to trimming and J lost 7 bases; unmatched junction nucleotides: 1. DNA for the CDR3: TGTGCCAGCAGCGACAGGGGTGGCTACACCTTC. Translated: CASSDRGGYTF.

The V call is TRBV7-2, the J call TRBJ2-5, with a tentative D call TRBD2 (6 bases). This CDR3 contains 14 residues. The germline V gene encodes CDR1 SGHTA and CDR2 FQGNSA. Trimming pared 3 bases from V and 6 bases from J, leaving 14 bases between. The CDR3 nucleotides read TGTGCCAGCAGCTTGTCGGGGGTGACCCAGACCCAGTACTTC. Translation: CASSLSGVTQTQYF.

The rearrangement uses TRBV25-1 and TRBJ2-6; 7 nucleotides agree with TRBD2. The V and J ends lost 5 bases and 2 bases, in that order; junction bases with no gene match: 9. CDR3 length equals 17 residues. Looked up from germline, CDR1 is MGHDK and CDR2 is SYGVNS. The CDR3 nucleotides read TGTGCCAGCAGTCTCCCGGGGGGACTACCTGGGGCCAACGTCCTGACTTTC. Translated, it gives CASSLPGGLPGANVLTF. The whole variable domain, filled in from reference TRBV25-1 and TRBJ2-6, reads EADIYQTPRYLVIGTGKKITLECSQTMGHDKMYWYQQDPGMELHLIHYSYGVNSTEKGDLSSESTVSRIRTEHFPLTLESARPSHTSQYLCASSLPGGLPGANVLTFGAGSRLTVL.

There are a few counts of this clonotype. The gene calls are TRBV2 and TRBJ2-1; D is unresolved. The germline V gene has CDR1 SNHLY and CDR2 FYNNEI. V dropped 9 bases and J dropped 13 bases, with 13 bases sitting between them. The CDR3 totals 10 residues. The DNA of the CDR3 is TGTGCCAGTCAAAGGGTGACCCAGTTCTTC. Translating gives CASQRVTQFF.

This clonotype was detected only a few times. The chain carries TRBV20-1 and TRBJ2-1, with D perhaps assigned TRBD1 or TRBD2 (5 bases each). CDR3 length: 15 residues. The V end was cut by 2 bases, the J end by 0 bases, with 11 bases between. Germline V gene sequence: CDR1 DFQATT, CDR2 SNEGSKA (reference sequence). The CDR3 sequence is CSARRGVSSYNEQFF. CDR3 DNA: TGCAGTGCTAGAAGAGGGGTTAGCTCCTACAATGAGCAGTTCTTC.

This clonotype was picked up a small number of times. This sequence joins TRBV27 and TRBJ2-2, with unresolved D. The CDR3 contains 16 residues. Trimming took off 0 bases at V and 0 bases at J, with 8 bases between the two ends. The germline V gene has CDR1 MNHEY and CDR2 SMNVEV (reference sequence). Here the CDR3 reads CASSLSWQTNTGELFF. The CDR3 nucleotides are TGTGCCAGCAGTTTATCGTGGCAGACGAACACCGGGGAGCTGTTTTTT.

This clonotype was found a few times. The rearrangement links TRBV25-1 to TRBJ2-1, with 8 bases that match TRBD2. Germline trimming cut 5 bases from V and 8 bases from J; bases unmatched to any gene: 8. This CDR3 contains 14 residues. CDR1 and CDR2 (germline): MGHDK, SYGVNS. CDR3 loop: CASSRRGGRDEQFF. CDR3 nucleotides: TGTGCCAGCAGTCGACGGGGGGGCCGGGATGAGCAGTTCTTC.

The rearrangement uses TRBV4-2 and TRBJ1-1; no reliable D call. Trimming took off 2 bases at V and 4 bases at J, with 14 bases between the two ends. The CDR3 sequence is 15 residues long. Germline V CDR1 and CDR2: LGHNA, YNFKEQ. CDR3 amino acids: CASSQRERSTTEAFF. CDR3 nucleotides: TGTGCCAGCAGCCAACGAGAGAGGTCGACCACTGAAGCTTTCTTT.

The rearrangement links TRBV5-1 to TRBJ2-7, with no clear D. Looked up from germline, CDR1 is SGHRS and CDR2 is YFSETQ. This CDR3 is built from 15 residues. V lost 0 bases and J lost 6, with 16 bases in between. The CDR3 DNA follows: TGCGCCAGCAGCTTGGCTGGGATCTTGGGTAGCGAGCAGTACTTC. It is translated as CASSLAGILGSEQYF.

This clonotype was seen a handful of times. This chain joins TRBV5-1 and TRBJ2-5; D uncertain. The germline V gene has CDR1 SGHRS and CDR2 YFSETQ. V gave up 0 bases and J gave up 4 bases, with 10 bases separating them. The CDR3 loop spans 14 amino acids. The CDR3 loop reads CASSLGPVGETQYF. CDR3 DNA: TGCGCCAGCAGCTTGGGGCCGGTGGGAGAGACCCAGTACTTC. The full variable domain, completed using reference TRBV5-1 and TRBJ2-5, is KAGVTQTPRYLIKTRGQQVTLSCSPISGHRSVSWYQQTPGQGLQFLFEYFSETQRNKGNFPGRFSGRQFSNSRSEMNVSTLELGDSALYLCASSLGPVGETQYFGPGTRLLVL.

This clonotype showed up many times. V gene TRBV12-3 or TRBV12-4 combines with J gene TRBJ1-1; D not certain. Trimming removed 6 bases from V and 8 bases from J, with 13 bases in between. The CDR3 consists of 12 residues. In nucleotides, the CDR3 is TGTGCCAGCAGCCCACCGGGTCACGAAGCTTTCTTT. Residues: CASSPPGHEAFF.

This chain joins TRBV29-1 and TRBJ2-5, with a tentative D call TRBD2 (6 bases). This CDR3 region has 15 residues. The germline V and J ends were trimmed by 7 bases and 10 bases, with 28 bases remaining between them. Germline CDR1 is SQVTM and CDR2 is ANQGSEA. This CDR3 reads CSAFGSGTRGRGQYF. Written as DNA, the CDR3 is TGCAGCGCATTCGGGTCCGGGACCCGGGGGAGAGGCCAGTACTTC.

This clonotype was seen at least ten times. The junction departs from germline at one end; a sequencing error may be responsible. The chain links TRBV4-1 to TRBJ2-4; D call uncertain. This CDR3 has 14 residues. Germline CDR1 reads MGHRA; CDR2 reads YSYEKL. CDR3 nucleotides: TGCGCCAGCAGCCAAGTGGACGCAAAAAGCATTCAGTACTTC. This gives the protein CASSQVDAKSIQYF.

This clonotype was counted a single time. The chain links TRBV5-6 to TRBJ1-6, with D unclear. CDR3 length equals 13 residues. Germline CDR1 SGHDT, CDR2 YYEEEE. V lost 3 bases, J lost 16 bases, and 17 bases lay in between. CDR3 loop: CASSSGRIQALHF. In DNA form, the CDR3 reads TGTGCCAGCAGCTCCGGACGGATCCAGGCACTCCACTTT. The full variable domain, its missing parts supplied by reference TRBV5-6 and TRBJ1-6, is DAGVTQSPTHLIKTRGQQVTLRCSPKSGHDTVSWYQQALGQGPQFIFQYYEEEERQRGNFPDRFSGHQFPNYSSELNVNALLLGDSALYLCASSSGRIQALHFGNGTRLTVT.

The chain combines TRBV3-1 with TRBJ2-3, with 8 bases identical to TRBD2. Trimming cost V 4 bases and J 3 bases; bases outside gene matches: 6. CDR3 length equals 15 residues. Germline CDR1 reads LGHDT; CDR2 reads YNNKEL (reference sequence). As DNA, the CDR3 is TGTGCCAGCAGCCCCGGACTAGCCAGAACAGATACGCAGTATTTT. It specifies CASSPGLARTDTQYF.

The table lists this clonotype with a few counts. The J gene is TRBJ1-2, the V gene TRBV2; D is uncertain. V was clipped by 4 bases and J by 2 bases, with 11 bases between them. CDR3 length: 14 amino acids. Germline V gene lookup returns CDR1 SNHLY and CDR2 FYNNEI. CDR3 region: CASSVETKNYGYTF. The CDR3 DNA reads TGTGCCAGCAGTGTGGAGACAAAAAACTATGGCTACACCTTC.

This clonotype was counted between two and nine times. The chain recombines TRBV7-3 with TRBJ1-2; the match to TRBD1 covers 9 bases. The CDR3 sequence is 15 residues long. The germline CDR1 and CDR2 sequences are SGHTA and FQGTGA. J was trimmed by 1 base and V by 5 bases; bases with no gene match: 5. In DNA form, the CDR3 reads TGTGCCAGCAGCCAGCAGACAGGGGGTAACTATGGCTACACCTTC. It translates to CASSQQTGGNYGYTF. Full variable domain (rest looked up from reference TRBV7-3 and TRBJ1-2): GAGVSQTPSNKVTEKGKYVELRCDPISGHTALYWYRQSLGQGPEFLIYFQGTGAADDSGLPNDRFFAVRPEGSVSTLKIQRTERGDSAVYLCASSQQTGGNYGYTFGSGTRLTVV.

This clonotype was counted between two and nine times. The J gene is TRBJ1-1, the V gene TRBV12-3 or TRBV12-4, with D unresolved. V lost 5 bases, J lost 1 base, and 11 bases lay in between. This CDR3 contains 14 residues. The CDR3 sequence is CASSNGAGNTEAFF. The CDR3 DNA reads as TGTGCCAGCAGTAACGGCGCTGGGAACACTGAAGCTTTCTTT.

This clonotype was recorded many times. V gene TRBV7-8 combines with J gene TRBJ2-5; no definite D call. V lost 6 bases and J 1 base, leaving 9 bases between the germline ends. Germline values: CDR1 SGHVS, CDR2 FQNEAQ. The CDR3 extends over 13 amino acids. CDR3 coding DNA: TGTGCCAGCAGTATTGGGGTCCAAGAGACCCAGTACTTC. Its translation: CASSIGVQETQYF.